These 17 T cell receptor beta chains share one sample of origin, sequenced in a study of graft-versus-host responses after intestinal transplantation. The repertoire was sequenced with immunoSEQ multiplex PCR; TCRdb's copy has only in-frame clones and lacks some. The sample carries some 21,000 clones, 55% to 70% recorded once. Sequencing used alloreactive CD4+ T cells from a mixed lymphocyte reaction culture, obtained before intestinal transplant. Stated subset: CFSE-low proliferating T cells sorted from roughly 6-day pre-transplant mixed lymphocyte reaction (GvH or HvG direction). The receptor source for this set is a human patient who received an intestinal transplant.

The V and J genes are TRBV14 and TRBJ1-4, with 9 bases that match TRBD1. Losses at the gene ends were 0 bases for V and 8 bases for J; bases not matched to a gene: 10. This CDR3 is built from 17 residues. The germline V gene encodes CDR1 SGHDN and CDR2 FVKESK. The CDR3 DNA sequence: TGTGCCAGCAGCCAAGATCTACTCGGGACAGGGAACGAAAAACTGTTTTTT. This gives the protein CASSQDLLGTGNEKLFF.

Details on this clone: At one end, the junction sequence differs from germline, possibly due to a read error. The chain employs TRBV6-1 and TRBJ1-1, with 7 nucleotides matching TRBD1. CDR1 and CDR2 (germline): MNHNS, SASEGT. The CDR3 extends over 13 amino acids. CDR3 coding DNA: TGTGCCGGCAGCCGGATCCTGGACAGGATGGCTTTCTTT. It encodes CAGSRILDRMAFF.

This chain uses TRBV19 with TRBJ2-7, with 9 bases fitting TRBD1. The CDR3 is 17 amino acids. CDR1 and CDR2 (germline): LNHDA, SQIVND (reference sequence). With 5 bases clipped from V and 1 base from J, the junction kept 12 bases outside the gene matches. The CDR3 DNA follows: TGTGCCAGTAGTGAGGACAGGGGTACAGCCCTTTCCTACGAGCAGTACTTC. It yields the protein CASSEDRGTALSYEQYF.

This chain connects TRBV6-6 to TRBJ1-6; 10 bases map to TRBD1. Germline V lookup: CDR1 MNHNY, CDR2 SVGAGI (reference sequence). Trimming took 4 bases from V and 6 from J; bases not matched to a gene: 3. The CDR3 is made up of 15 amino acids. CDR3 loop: CASSLDRGRNSPLHF. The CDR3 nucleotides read TGTGCCAGCAGTTTAGACAGGGGGCGTAATTCACCCCTCCACTTT.

Here the CDR3 reads CATSSKRYFRDRRQGAYEQYF. The CDR3 coding sequence is TGTGCCACCAGCAGCAAGAGGTATTTCCGTGATAGGAGACAGGGGGCATACGAGCAGTACTTC. V usage is TRBV15 and J usage is TRBJ2-7; 10 bases match TRBD1. Germline V gives CDR1 LNHNV, CDR2 YYDKDF (reference sequence). Trimming took 3 bases from V and 4 from J; bases not matched to a gene: 24. The CDR3 sequence is 21 residues long. The entire variable domain, with the rest obtained from reference TRBV15 and TRBJ2-7, is as follows: DAMVIQNPRYQVTQFGKPVTLSCSQTLNHNVMYWYQQKSSQAPKLLFHYYDKDFNNEADTPDNFQSRRPNTSFCFLDIRSPGLGDTAMYLCATSSKRYFRDRRQGAYEQYFGPGTRLTVT.

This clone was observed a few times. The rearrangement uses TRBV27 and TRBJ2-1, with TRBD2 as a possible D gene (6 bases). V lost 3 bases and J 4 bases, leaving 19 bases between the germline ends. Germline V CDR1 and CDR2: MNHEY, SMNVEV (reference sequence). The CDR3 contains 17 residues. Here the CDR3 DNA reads TGTGCCAGCAGTTTGTCTCCGGGAGTCTCCTTTTACAATGAGCAGTTCTTC. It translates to CASSLSPGVSFYNEQFF.

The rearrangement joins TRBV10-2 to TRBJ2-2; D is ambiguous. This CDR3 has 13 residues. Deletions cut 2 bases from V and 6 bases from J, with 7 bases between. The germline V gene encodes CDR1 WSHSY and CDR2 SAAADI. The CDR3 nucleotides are TGCGCCAGCAGTGAGCCCCGGGCCGGGGAGCTGTTTTTT. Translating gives CASSEPRAGELFF.

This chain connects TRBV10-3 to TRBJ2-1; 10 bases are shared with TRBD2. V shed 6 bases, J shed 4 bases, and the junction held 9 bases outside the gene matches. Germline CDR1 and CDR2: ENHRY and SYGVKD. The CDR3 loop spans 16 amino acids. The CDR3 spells CAIRASGSGGYNEQFF. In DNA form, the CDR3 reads TGTGCCATCAGGGCTAGCGGGAGTGGGGGGTACAATGAGCAGTTCTTC.

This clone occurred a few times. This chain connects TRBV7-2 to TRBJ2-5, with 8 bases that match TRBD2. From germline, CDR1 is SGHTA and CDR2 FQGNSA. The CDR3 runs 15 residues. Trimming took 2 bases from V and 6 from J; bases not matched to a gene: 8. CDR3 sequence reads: CASSLFSGSGKTQYF. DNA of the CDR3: TGTGCCAGCAGCTTATTCAGCGGGAGCGGAAAGACCCAGTACTTC.

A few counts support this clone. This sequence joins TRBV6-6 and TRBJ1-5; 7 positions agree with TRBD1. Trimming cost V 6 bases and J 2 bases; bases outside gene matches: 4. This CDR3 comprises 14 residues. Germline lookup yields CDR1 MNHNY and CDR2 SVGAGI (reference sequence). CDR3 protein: CASSLGQGNQPQHF. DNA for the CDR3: TGTGCCAGCAGCCTCGGACAGGGCAATCAGCCCCAGCATTTT.

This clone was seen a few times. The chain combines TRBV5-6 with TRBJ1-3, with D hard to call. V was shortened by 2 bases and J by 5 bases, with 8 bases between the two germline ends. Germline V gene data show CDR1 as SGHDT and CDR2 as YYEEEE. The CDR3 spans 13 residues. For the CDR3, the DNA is TGTGCCAGCAGCTTTGGCCGTCGAAACACCATATATTTT. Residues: CASSFGRRNTIYF.

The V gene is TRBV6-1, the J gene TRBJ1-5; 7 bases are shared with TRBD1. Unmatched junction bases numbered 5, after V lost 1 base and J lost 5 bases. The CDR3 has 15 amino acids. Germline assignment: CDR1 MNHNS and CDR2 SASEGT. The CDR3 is CASSEGRQGYQPQHF. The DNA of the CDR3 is TGTGCCAGCAGTGAAGGGAGACAGGGTTATCAGCCCCAGCATTTT.

The CDR3 sequence is CASSFGQGRKTQYF. DNA of the CDR3: TGCGCCAGCAGCTTCGGACAGGGGAGGAAGACCCAGTACTTC. The chain recombines TRBV5-1 with TRBJ2-5; 9 bases line up with TRBD1. CDR1 and CDR2 (germline): SGHRS, YFSETQ. V was pared by 2 bases and J by 6 bases, with 5 bases of the junction left unmatched. The CDR3 consists of 14 residues.

For the CDR3, the DNA is TGTGCCAGCAGCCCCCGGGGGGCCCGAGGAACCGGGGAGCTGTTTTTT. Its translation: CASSPRGARGTGELFF. V gene TRBV7-3 combines with J gene TRBJ2-2; D is possibly TRBD2 (7 bases). This CDR3 region has 16 residues. The V gene lost 5 bases and the J gene lost 5 bases, with 18 bases spanning the gap. Germline V gives CDR1 SGHTA, CDR2 FQGTGA. Full variable domain (missing parts from reference TRBV7-3 and TRBJ2-2): GAGVSQTPSNKVTEKGKYVELRCDPISGHTALYWYRQSLGQGPEFLIYFQGTGAADDSGLPNDRFFAVRPEGSVSTLKIQRTERGDSAVYLCASSPRGARGTGELFFGEGSRLTVL.

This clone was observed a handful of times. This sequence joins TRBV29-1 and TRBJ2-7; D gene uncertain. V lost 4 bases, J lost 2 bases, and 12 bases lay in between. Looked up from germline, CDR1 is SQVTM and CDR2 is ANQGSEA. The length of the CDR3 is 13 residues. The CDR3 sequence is CSVGSASPYEQYF. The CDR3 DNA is TGCAGCGTTGGTAGTGCTAGTCCCTACGAGCAGTACTTC.

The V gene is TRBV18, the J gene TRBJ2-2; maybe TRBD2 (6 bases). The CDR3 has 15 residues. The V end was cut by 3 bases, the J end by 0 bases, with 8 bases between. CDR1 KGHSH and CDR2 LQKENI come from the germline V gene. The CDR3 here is CASSPGGANTGELFF. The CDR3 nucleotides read TGTGCCAGCTCACCGGGCGGGGCGAACACCGGGGAGCTGTTTTTT.

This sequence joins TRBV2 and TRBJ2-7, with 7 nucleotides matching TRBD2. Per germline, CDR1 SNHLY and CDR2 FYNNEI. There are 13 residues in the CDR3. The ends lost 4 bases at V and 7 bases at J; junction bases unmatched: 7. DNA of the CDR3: TGTGCCAGCAGTGTCCGACTAGCCCGGGAGCAGTACTTC. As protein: CASSVRLAREQYF.